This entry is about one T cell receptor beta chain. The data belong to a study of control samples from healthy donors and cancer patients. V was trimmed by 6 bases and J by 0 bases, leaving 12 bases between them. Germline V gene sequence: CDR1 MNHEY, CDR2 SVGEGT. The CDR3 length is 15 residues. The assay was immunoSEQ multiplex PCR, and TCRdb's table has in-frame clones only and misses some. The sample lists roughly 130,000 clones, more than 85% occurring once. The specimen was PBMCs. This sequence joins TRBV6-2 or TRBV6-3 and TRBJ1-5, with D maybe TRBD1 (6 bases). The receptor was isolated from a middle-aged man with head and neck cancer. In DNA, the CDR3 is TGTGCCAGCAGCCGAACAGGGCTTAGCAATCAGCCCCAGCATTTT. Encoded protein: CASSRTGLSNQPQHF.